The following is a T cell receptor (beta chain) sequence with its context. It has no known antigen specificity. Within one base of it there is no much larger clone, and no base qualities were kept. TCRbeta CDR3 regions were amplified from genomic DNA using the immunoSEQ Assay, a bias-controlled multiplex PCR. Under the source paper's analysis protocol: Within the assay, amplification of reference gene primers was used to estimate how many nucleated cells each sample contained. Sequence reads were collapsed and filtered to measure the absolute abundance of every unique TCRbeta CDR3 rearrangement. For each sample, productive Simpson clonality was calculated as the square root of Simpson's diversity index over productive rearrangements. This immuneACCESS table, as held by TCRdb, lists in-frame sequences with V and J called but not all clones. Of the missing ones, under half trace to an unresolved V gene in checked studies; the others have no known cause. The V and J calls and the clone size are those of that table, but D and trimming were determined from the DNA. The sample table records around 72,000 clones; over 80% of these occur just once. Roughly 20% of the sample is taken by the ten largest.

The CDR3 runs 15 amino acids, cysteine and phenylalanine included. Of all the DNA, just the CDR3 is kept, 45 bases in frame from base 1. The germline V gene provides CDR1 ENHRY and CDR2 SYGVKD. Germline trimming amounts to 6 bases on V and 2 bases on J, with 3 as the count of junction bases outside the gene matches. The data derive from a study of blood T cell repertoires in COVID-19 (dated by TCRdb to 2018 to 2021). General notes on the study: The collaborator samples originated in the United States, Italy and Spain and spanned the acute and convalescent phases of COVID-19. The material from the prospective study consisted of cDNA or gDNA derived from T cells, B-cell-depleted T cells, or PBMCs. Subjects who had been exposed to COVID-19, were actively infected with it, or had recovered from it provided the deeply sampled blood TCRbeta repertoires that made up the dataset. The repertoires were released in a freely available public database intended as a resource for research on the immune response to SARS-CoV-2. Samples were obtained from the ongoing ImmuneRACE study (first 160 participants) and from roughly 1,300 subjects provided by 6 global collaborators. Sample metadata almost always included a de-identified subject ID, COVID-19 status, age in years and sex. Where HLA class I and class II types were available, the types were taken from metadata supplied by the sample provider, not from assay-based typing.

Each collaborating institution followed its own protocols to collect whole blood in K2EDTA tubes. Collaborator samples were shipped for TCRbeta analysis as frozen whole blood, isolated PBMCs, or DNA extracted from either sample type. The paper as a whole reports these results and caveats: How much clinical and demographic metadata was included differed by source and by participant, and the metadata was provided uncurated.

The chain employs TRBV10-3 and TRBJ2-5; TRBD2 fits 13 bases in the junction. The TCR sequence derives from a woman of 80 years or more with acute or convalescent COVID-19. Sample: peripheral blood. In nucleotides, the sequence is TGTGCCATCAGCTCACTAGCGGGAGGGCAAGAGACCCAGTACTTC. Translation gives CAISSLAGGQETQYF.